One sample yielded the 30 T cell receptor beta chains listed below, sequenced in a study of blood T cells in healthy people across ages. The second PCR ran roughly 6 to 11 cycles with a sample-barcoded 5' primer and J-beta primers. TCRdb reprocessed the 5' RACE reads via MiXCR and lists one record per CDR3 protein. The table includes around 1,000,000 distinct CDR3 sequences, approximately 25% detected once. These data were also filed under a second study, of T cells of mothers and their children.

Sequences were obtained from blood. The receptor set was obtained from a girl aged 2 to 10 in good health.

CDR3 amino acids: CAIREDSFSSYEQYF. CDR3 nucleotide sequence: TGTGCCATCCGCGAAGACAGCTTCAGCTCCTACGAGCAGTACTTC. The chain is built from TRBV10-3 and TRBJ2-7, with D possibly being TRBD1 (5 bases). V shed 8 bases and J shed 0 bases, with 17 bases lying between them. CDR1 is ENHRY and CDR2 is SYGVKD in the germline V gene. The CDR3 has 15 amino acids.

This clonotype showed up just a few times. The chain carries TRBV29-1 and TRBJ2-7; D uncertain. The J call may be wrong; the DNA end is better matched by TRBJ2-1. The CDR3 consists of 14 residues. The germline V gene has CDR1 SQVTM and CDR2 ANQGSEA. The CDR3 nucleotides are TGCAGCGTTGAAATTTCCGGGCCCTACAATGAGCAGTTCTTC. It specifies CSVEISGPYNEQFF.

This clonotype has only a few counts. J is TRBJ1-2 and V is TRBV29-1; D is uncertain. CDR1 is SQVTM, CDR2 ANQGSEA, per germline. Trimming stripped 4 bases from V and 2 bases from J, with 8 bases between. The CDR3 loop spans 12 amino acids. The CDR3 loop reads CSVVLPNYGYTF. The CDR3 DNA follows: TGCAGCGTTGTTCTCCCGAACTATGGCTACACCTTC.

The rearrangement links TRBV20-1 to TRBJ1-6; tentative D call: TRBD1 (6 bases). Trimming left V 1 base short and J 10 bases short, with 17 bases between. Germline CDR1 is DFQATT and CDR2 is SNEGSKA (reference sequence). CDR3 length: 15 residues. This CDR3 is CSARGNHRESSPLHF. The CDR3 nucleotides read TGCAGTGCTAGAGGGAATCACAGGGAAAGCTCACCCCTCCACTTT.

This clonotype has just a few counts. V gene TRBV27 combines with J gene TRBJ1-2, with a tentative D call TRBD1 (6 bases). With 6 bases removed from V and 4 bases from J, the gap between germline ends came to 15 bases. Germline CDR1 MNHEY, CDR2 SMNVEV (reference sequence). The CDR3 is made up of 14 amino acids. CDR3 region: CASSLQGGTYGYTF. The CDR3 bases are TGTGCCAGCAGCTTACAGGGTGGGACCTATGGCTACACCTTC.

CDR3 in DNA: TGTGCCAGCAGTGAGTGGGAGGGCCCCTACGAGCAGTACTTC. It translates to CASSEWEGPYEQYF. The chain is built from TRBV27 and TRBJ2-7, with TRBD2 identical over 7 bases. After removal of 5 bases from V and 2 bases from J, the junction contained 6 bases not matched to a gene. The CDR3 totals 14 residues. Germline CDR1 reads MNHEY; CDR2 reads SMNVEV (reference sequence).

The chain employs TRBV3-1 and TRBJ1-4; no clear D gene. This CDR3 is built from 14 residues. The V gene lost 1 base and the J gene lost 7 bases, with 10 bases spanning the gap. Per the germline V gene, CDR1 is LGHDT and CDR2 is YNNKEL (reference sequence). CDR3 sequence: CASSQAGFGEKLFF. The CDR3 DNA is TGTGCCAGCAGCCAAGCGGGCTTTGGTGAAAAACTGTTTTTT.

The CDR3 reads CSTLSGTGMETQYF. Here the CDR3 DNA reads TGCAGCACCCTCTCCGGGACAGGGATGGAGACCCAGTACTTC. The chain is built from TRBV29-1 and TRBJ2-5, with TRBD1 matching 9 bases. This CDR3 spans 14 amino acids. From germline, CDR1 is SQVTM and CDR2 ANQGSEA. V gave up 8 bases and J gave up 5 bases; unmatched junction bases: 12.

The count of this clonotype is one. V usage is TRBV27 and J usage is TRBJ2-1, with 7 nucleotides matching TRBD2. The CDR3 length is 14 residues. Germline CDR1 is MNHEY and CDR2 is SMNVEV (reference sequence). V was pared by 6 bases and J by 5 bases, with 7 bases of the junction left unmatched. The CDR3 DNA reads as TGTGCCAGCAGAGACCCCGGGACTAACAATGAGCAGTTCTTC. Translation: CASRDPGTNNEQFF.

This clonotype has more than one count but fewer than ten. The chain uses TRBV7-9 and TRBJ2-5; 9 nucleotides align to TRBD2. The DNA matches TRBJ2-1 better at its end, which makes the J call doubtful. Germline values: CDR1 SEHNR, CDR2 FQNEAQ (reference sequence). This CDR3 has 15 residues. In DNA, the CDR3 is TGTGCCAGCAGCGAGCCCTCGGCTAGCGGGATGGAGCAGTTCTTC. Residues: CASSEPSASGMEQFF.

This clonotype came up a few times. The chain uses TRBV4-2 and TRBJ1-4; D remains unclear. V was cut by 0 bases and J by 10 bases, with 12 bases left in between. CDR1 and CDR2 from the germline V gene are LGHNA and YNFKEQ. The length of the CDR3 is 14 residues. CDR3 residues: CASSQDDGRAKLFF. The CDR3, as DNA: TGTGCCAGCAGCCAAGATGACGGGCGAGCAAAACTGTTTTTT.

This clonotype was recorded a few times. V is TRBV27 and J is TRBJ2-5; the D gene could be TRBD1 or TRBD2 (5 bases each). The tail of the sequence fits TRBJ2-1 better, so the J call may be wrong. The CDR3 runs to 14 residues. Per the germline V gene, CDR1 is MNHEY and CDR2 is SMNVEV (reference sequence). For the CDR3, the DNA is TGTGCCAGCAGTGCCACACCGGGGCCCGAGGAGCAGTTCTTC. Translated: CASSATPGPEEQFF.

CDR3 DNA: TGTGCCAGCAGTTACGAGGGGGGCGGCCCCTACGAGCAGTACTTC. Amino acids: CASSYEGGGPYEQYF. This chain uses TRBV6-6 with TRBJ2-7; D assignment may be TRBD1 or TRBD2 (6 bases each). This CDR3 has 15 residues. Trimming took off 2 bases at V and 2 bases at J, with 13 bases between the two ends. Germline values: CDR1 MNHNY, CDR2 SVGAGI (reference sequence).

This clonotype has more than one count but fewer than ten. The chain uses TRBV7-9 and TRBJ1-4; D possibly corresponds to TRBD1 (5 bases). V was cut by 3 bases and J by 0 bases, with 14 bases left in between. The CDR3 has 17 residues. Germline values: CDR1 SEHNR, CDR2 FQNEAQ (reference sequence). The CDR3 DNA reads TGTGCCAGCAGCTTGTTCGGGACGGATGCAACTAATGAAAAACTGTTTTTT. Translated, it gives CASSLFGTDATNEKLFF.

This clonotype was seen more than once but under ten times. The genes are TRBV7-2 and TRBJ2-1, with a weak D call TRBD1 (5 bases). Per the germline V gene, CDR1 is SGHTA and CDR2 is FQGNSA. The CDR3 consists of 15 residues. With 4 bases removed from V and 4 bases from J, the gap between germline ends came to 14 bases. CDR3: CASSSQGFGYNEQFF. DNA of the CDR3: TGTGCCAGCAGCTCTCAGGGTTTTGGGTACAATGAGCAGTTCTTC.

The CDR3 DNA follows: TGCAGTGTCAGGGGGCGAGGGATTTACCAAGAGACCCAGTACTTC. It specifies CSVRGRGIYQETQYF. V usage is TRBV20-1 and J usage is TRBJ2-5, with 8 bases aligning to TRBD1. With 7 bases clipped from V and 0 bases from J, the junction kept 10 bases outside the gene matches. In germline, CDR1 is DFQATT, CDR2 SNEGSKA (reference sequence). There are 15 residues in the CDR3.

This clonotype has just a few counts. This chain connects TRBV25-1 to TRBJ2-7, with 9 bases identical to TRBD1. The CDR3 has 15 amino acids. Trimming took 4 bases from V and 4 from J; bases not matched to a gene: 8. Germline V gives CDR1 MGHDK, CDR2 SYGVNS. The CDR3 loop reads CASSAGDRATYEQYF. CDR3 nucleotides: TGTGCCAGCAGTGCAGGGGACAGGGCTACGTACGAGCAGTACTTC.

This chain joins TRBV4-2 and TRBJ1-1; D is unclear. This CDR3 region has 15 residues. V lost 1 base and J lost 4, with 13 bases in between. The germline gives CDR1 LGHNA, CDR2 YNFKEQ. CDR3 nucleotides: TGTGCCAGCAGCCAAGTTAGAGGGAAGGGCACTGAAGCTTTCTTT. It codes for CASSQVRGKGTEAFF.

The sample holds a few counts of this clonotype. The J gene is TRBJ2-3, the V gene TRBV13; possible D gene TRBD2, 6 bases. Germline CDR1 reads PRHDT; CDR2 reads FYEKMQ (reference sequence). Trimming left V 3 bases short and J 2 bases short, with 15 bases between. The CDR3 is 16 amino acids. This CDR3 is CASSFYGRGHTDTQYF. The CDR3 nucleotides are TGTGCCAGCAGCTTCTATGGGCGGGGTCACACAGATACGCAGTATTTT.

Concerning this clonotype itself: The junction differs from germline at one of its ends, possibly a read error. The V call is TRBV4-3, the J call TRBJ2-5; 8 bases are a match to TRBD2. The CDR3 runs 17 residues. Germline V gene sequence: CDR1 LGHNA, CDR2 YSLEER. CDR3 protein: CAGSQEPAGAPRETQYF. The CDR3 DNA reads TGCGCCGGCAGCCAAGAACCAGCGGGGGCCCCTCGGGAGACCCAGTACTTC.

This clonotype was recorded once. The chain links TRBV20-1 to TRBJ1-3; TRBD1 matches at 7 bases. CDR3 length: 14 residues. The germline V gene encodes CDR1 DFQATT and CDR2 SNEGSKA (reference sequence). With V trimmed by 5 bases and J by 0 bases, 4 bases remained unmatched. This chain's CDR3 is CSAPTGTSGNTIYF. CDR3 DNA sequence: TGCAGTGCTCCGACAGGGACCTCTGGAAACACCATATATTTT.

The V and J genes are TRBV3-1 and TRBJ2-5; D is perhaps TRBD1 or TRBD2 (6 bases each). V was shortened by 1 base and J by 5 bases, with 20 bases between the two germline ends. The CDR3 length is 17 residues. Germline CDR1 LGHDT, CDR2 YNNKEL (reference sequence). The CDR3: CASSQVGGTGLGETQYF. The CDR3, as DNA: TGTGCCAGCAGCCAAGTGGGGGGAACAGGGCTAGGGGAGACCCAGTACTTC.

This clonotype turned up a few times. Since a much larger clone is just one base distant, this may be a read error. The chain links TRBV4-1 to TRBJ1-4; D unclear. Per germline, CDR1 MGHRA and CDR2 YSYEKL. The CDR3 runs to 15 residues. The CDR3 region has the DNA TGCGCCAGCAGCCAAGAAGCGCATGGGAATGAAAAACCGTTTTTT. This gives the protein CASSQEAHGNEKPFF.

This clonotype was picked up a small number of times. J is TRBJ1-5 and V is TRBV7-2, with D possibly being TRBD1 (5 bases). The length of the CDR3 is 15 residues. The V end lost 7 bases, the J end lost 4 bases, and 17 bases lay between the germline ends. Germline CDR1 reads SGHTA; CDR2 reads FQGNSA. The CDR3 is CASTKTAGSNQPQHF. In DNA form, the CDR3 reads TGTGCCAGCACCAAGACAGCGGGTTCGAATCAGCCCCAGCATTTT. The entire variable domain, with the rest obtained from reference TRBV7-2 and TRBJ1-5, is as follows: GAGVSQSPSNKVTEKGKDVELRCDPISGHTALYWYRQSLGQGLEFLIYFQGNSAPDKSGLPSDRFSAERTGGSVSTLTIQRTQQEDSAVYLCASTKTAGSNQPQHFGDGTRLSIL.

As DNA, the CDR3 is TGCGCCAGCAGCCCGGATGGGGGCGATAATTCACCCCTCCACTTT. Protein: CASSPDGGDNSPLHF. The chain has TRBV5-1 and TRBJ1-6, with D possibly TRBD1 on 6 matching bases. This CDR3 has 15 amino acids. V lost 4 bases and J lost 5, with 13 bases in between. Germline V gene lookup returns CDR1 SGHRS and CDR2 YFSETQ.

CDR3 loop: CATSDLRTVDQETQYF. The CDR3 DNA sequence: TGTGCCACCAGTGATTTGCGGACAGTGGACCAAGAGACCCAGTACTTC. The genes are TRBV24-1 and TRBJ2-5; tentative D call: TRBD1 (6 bases). Trimming left V 0 bases short and J 0 bases short, with 10 bases between. Germline CDR1 is KGHDR and CDR2 is SFDVKD. The CDR3 length is 16 residues.

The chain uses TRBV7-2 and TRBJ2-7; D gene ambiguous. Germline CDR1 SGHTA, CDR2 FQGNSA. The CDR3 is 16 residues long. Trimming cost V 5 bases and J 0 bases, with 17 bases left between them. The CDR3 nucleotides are TGTGCCAGCAGCCTCCGCGTGAATAGCCGCTCCTACGAGCAGTACTTC. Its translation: CASSLRVNSRSYEQYF. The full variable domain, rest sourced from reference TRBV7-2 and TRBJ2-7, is GAGVSQSPSNKVTEKGKDVELRCDPISGHTALYWYRQSLGQGLEFLIYFQGNSAPDKSGLPSDRFSAERTGGSVSTLTIQRTQQEDSAVYLCASSLRVNSRSYEQYFGPGTRLTVT.

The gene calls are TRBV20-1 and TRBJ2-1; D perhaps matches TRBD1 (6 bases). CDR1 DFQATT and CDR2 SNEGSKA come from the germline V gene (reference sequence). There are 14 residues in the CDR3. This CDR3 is CTGFWGPSANEQFF. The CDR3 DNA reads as TGCACTGGGTTCTGGGGGCCCTCGGCGAATGAGCAGTTCTTC.

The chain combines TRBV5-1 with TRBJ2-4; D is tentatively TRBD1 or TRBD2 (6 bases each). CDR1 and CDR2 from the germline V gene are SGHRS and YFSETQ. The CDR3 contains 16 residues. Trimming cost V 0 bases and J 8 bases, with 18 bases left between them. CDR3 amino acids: CASSLADEGGADIQYF. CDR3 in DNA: TGCGCCAGCAGCTTGGCCGACGAGGGGGGCGCGGACATTCAGTACTTC.

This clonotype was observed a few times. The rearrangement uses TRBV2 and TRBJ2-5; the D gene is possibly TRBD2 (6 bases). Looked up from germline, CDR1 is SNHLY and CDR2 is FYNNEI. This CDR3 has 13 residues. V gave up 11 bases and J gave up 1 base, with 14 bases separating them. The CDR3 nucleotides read TGTGCCGGGCACGGACTATTCCAAGAGACCCAGTACTTC. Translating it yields CAGHGLFQETQYF. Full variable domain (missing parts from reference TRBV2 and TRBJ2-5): EPEVTQTPSHQVTQMGQEVILRCVPISNHLYFYWYRQILGQKVEFLVSFYNNEISEKSEIFDDQFSVERPDGSNFTLKIRSTKLEDSAMYFCAGHGLFQETQYFGPGTRLLVL.